Given below is one T cell receptor (beta chain) in context. Germline values: CDR1 MDHEN, CDR2 SYDVKM. V gave up 4 bases and J gave up 4 bases, with 19 bases separating them. CDR3 size: 16 residues. The data originate from a study of blood T cell repertoires in COVID-19. Study-wide background: Donors in the United States, Italy and Spain gave samples during acute or convalescent COVID-19. PBMCs, B-cell-depleted T cells, or T cells were the source of the cDNA or gDNA that made up the material.

As handled by the study authors: Counts of nucleated cells, estimated from reference gene primer amplification, were obtained. TCRdb keeps only in-frame clones here, not all; method: immunoSEQ multiplex PCR. Clone size and the V and J calls come from that table; the DNA yielded D and trimming. The table includes roughly 140,000 clones, 82% detected once. The sample comprised peripheral blood. The genes are TRBV28 and TRBJ1-1; D uncertain. This clonotype originated in an elderly woman with acute or convalescent COVID-19. CDR3 sequence (DNA): TGTGCCAGCAGTTCTTTGAAAAGGCTCCGGGGCACTGAAGCTTTCTTT. Residues: CASSSLKRLRGTEAFF.